This TCR beta chain appears in the sequencing data of a study of metastatic and nonmetastatic thyroid tumors. At the level of the study: Repertoire data that came from the blood and tumor or nodule tissue of malignant and benign thyroid patients were compared.

Under the authors' procedure: A classifier for distant metastasis in papillary thyroid cancer was constructed using CDR3 differences observed across clinicopathological groups. Through MiXCR, TCRdb re-clonotyped the PCR reads. TCRdb, not the authors, supplied the V and J calls. The table lists 30,000 to 40,000 clones, 29% of them singletons. This clone was found many times. Its target is not known. Study results and caveats: According to reports, the diversity of TCR beta was significantly higher in malignant thyroid tumors than in benign nodules, and this held in both blood and tumor samples.

Patients underwent thyroid surgery, and none had received any treatment before it. Input material: blood. This receptor was identified in a female donor with papillary thyroid cancer or a benign thyroid nodule (not recorded which). Some clones in this sample may be carry-over from other donors' samples.

As DNA, the CDR3 is TGCGCCAGCAGCTTGGAAGCGGGGGGGCCCGAAAAGACCCAGTACTTC. Encoded protein: CASSLEAGGPEKTQYF. The chain recombines TRBV5-1 with TRBJ2-5; 10 bases match TRBD2. Germline V lookup: CDR1 SGHRS, CDR2 YFSETQ. V trimming: 0 bases; J trimming: 6 bases; junction bases outside the gene matches: 8. The CDR3 is 16 amino acids. Together with reference TRBV5-1 and TRBJ2-5, the CDR3 gives the full variable domain: KAGVTQTPRYLIKTRGQQVTLSCSPISGHRSVSWYQQTPGQGLQFLFEYFSETQRNKGNFPGRFSGRQFSNSRSEMNVSTLELGDSALYLCASSLEAGGPEKTQYFGPGTRLLVL.